The clone carrying this TCR beta chain was detected only a few times. Its antigen remains unknown. The data were obtained in a study of beta chain features in type 1 diabetes. Per germline, CDR1 SGHAT and CDR2 FQNNGV. The CDR3 covers 11 residues. Between the trimmed V and J ends, which lost 2 bases and 7 bases, there was a span of 3 bases. Study-level points and caveats: In every one of the four CD4+ subsets, TCRB CDR3s were moderately but significantly shorter in Type 1 diabetes patients.

The whole isolated RNA underwent reverse transcription, so sequencing captured expressed TCRB transcripts. Assay used: immunoSEQ multiplex PCR; TCRdb lists only in-frame clones, some missing. The data show about 170,000 clones, 7.5% to 8.5% seen once. Sample: central memory CD4+ T cells from blood. This receptor was obtained from a man aged 18 to 30 with type 1 diabetes. The chain carries TRBV11-2 and TRBJ2-1; no definite D call. This CDR3 reads CASSLRNEQFF. CDR3 nucleotides: TGTGCCAGCAGCTTACGGAATGAGCAGTTCTTC.